One sample yielded the 22 T cell receptor beta chains listed below, sequenced in a study of cytomegalovirus exposure and HLA in healthy donors. Primers: 60 Vbeta forward and 13 Jbeta reverse. Only in-frame clones appear in the TCRdb table, and some are missing; sequencing was by immunoSEQ multiplex PCR. The repertoire includes some 110,000 clones, about 81% of them detected once, and 0.9% to 1.2% sits in the top ten. The sample taken for sequencing was PBMCs. Every receptor here comes from a woman in her 30s in good health and CMV-seronegative.

The chain combines TRBV6-1 with TRBJ2-3; TRBD1 aligns across 7 bases. The germline V gene has CDR1 MNHNS and CDR2 SASEGT. Trimming removed 7 bases from V and 2 bases from J; junction bases left unmatched: 6. This CDR3 comprises 14 residues. The CDR3 here is CASTGTAFTDTQYF. Here the CDR3 DNA reads TGTGCCAGCACCGGGACAGCCTTCACAGATACGCAGTATTTT.

The chain has TRBV7-9 and TRBJ2-5; TRBD1 agrees at 8 bases. V lost 5 bases and J lost 2; bases outside the gene matches: 4. The CDR3 has 14 amino acids. Germline CDR1 reads SEHNR; CDR2 reads FQNEAQ (reference sequence). The CDR3 protein is CASSTGTGQETQYF. Written as DNA, the CDR3 is TGTGCCAGCAGCACCGGGACAGGACAAGAGACCCAGTACTTC. Looking up the rest from reference TRBV7-9 and TRBJ2-5 gives the full variable domain: DTGVSQNPRHKITKRGQNVTFRCDPISEHNRLYWYRQTLGQGPEFLTYFQNEAQLEKSRLLSDRFSAERPKGSFSTLEIQRTEQGDSAMYLCASSTGTGQETQYFGPGTRLLVL.

This chain uses TRBV6-5 with TRBJ2-3, with 8 nucleotides matching TRBD2. The V gene's germline CDR1 is MNHEY and CDR2 SVGAGI. CDR3 length: 16 amino acids. J lost 0 bases, V lost 2 bases, and 4 bases had no gene match. The CDR3 region is CASSYISGTSTDTQYF. The CDR3 DNA reads as TGTGCCAGCAGTTACATTAGCGGGACTAGCACAGATACGCAGTATTTT.

V and J are TRBV14 and TRBJ1-2; TRBD1 agrees at 8 bases. The CDR3 runs to 15 residues. The ends lost 4 bases at V and 5 bases at J; junction bases unmatched: 9. CDR1 is SGHDN and CDR2 is FVKESK in the germline V gene. Here the CDR3 DNA reads TGTGCCAGCAGCCCCTTGGGACAGGCGCTTTATGGCTACACCTTC. Amino acid sequence: CASSPLGQALYGYTF.

This sequence joins TRBV9 and TRBJ1-1, with 7 bases lining up with TRBD1. The CDR3 spans 14 residues. The germline V gene encodes CDR1 SGDLS and CDR2 YYNGEE. Trimming at V came to 3 bases and at J to 3 bases, leaving 5 bases not matched to a gene. The CDR3 coding sequence is TGTGCCAGCAGCGAGTACACAGGGGACACTGAAGCTTTCTTT. Its protein is CASSEYTGDTEAFF.

V and J are TRBV5-1 and TRBJ2-7; 8 positions match TRBD2. The V gene end was trimmed by 0 bases and the J gene end by 0 bases; junction bases not matched to a gene: 11. CDR1 is SGHRS, CDR2 YFSETQ, per germline. CDR3 length: 18 amino acids. CDR3 in amino acids: CASSLGPHKSGSSYEQYF. The CDR3 DNA sequence: TGCGCCAGCAGCTTGGGGCCCCACAAGAGCGGGAGCTCCTACGAGCAGTACTTC.

The chain is built from TRBV5-1 and TRBJ1-3, with D unresolved. The CDR3 is made up of 14 amino acids. Germline lookup yields CDR1 SGHRS and CDR2 YFSETQ. Trimming left V 0 bases short and J 0 bases short, with 4 bases between. The DNA for the CDR3 is TGCGCCAGCAGCTTGGGAGCCTCTGGAAACACCATATATTTT. Protein: CASSLGASGNTIYF.

V is TRBV7-2 and J is TRBJ1-2, with D tentatively TRBD1 (5 bases). V dropped 1 base and J dropped 0 bases, with 6 bases sitting between them. This CDR3 spans 14 amino acids. Germline V gives CDR1 SGHTA, CDR2 FQGNSA. The CDR3, as DNA: TGTGCCAGCAGCTTAGACAGGTCTAACTATGGCTACACCTTC. Its translation: CASSLDRSNYGYTF.

V and J are TRBV5-6 and TRBJ1-2; unclear D gene. Trimming took 1 base from V and 5 from J, leaving 9 bases between them. CDR3 length equals 13 residues. From germline, CDR1 is SGHDT and CDR2 YYEEEE. In DNA form, the CDR3 reads TGTGCCAGCAGCTTGAGTGAGAGATATGGCTACACCTTC. Protein sequence: CASSLSERYGYTF.

J is TRBJ1-2 and V is TRBV18; TRBD1 is a possible D gene (6 bases). Germline V gene lookup returns CDR1 KGHSH and CDR2 LQKENI. Trimming took off 5 bases at V and 6 bases at J, with 16 bases between the two ends. This CDR3 comprises 14 residues. The DNA of the CDR3 is TGTGCCAGCTCAGGGAACACAGGGCGTAATGGCTACACCTTC. Its translation: CASSGNTGRNGYTF.

The chain has TRBV9 and TRBJ2-5, with TRBD1 matching 8 bases. The J call is doubtful: the DNA matches TRBJ2-7 better. CDR1 and CDR2 from the germline V gene are SGDLS and YYNGEE. The CDR3 has 16 residues. CDR3 sequence (DNA): TGTGCCAGCAGCGCCTCCTCTTTTGGGACAGGAGCCGAGCAGTACTTC. This translates into CASSASSFGTGAEQYF.

The chain employs TRBV7-6 and TRBJ2-3; 7 bases match TRBD2. The trim removed 5 bases at V and 2 bases at J, leaving 7 bases unmatched. CDR1 and CDR2 from the germline V gene are SGHVS and FNYEAQ. The CDR3 is 15 amino acids. CDR3 DNA: TGTGCCAGCAGCCTCATGGCGGGAGACACAGATACGCAGTATTTT. Translating gives CASSLMAGDTDTQYF.

The chain employs TRBV15 and TRBJ1-2; D not certain. The CDR3 loop spans 12 amino acids. Germline CDR1 is LNHNV and CDR2 is YYDKDF (reference sequence). The germline V and J ends were trimmed by 0 bases and 7 bases, with 6 bases remaining between them. CDR3 bases: TGTGCCACCAGCAGAGAGACAACTGGCTACACCTTC. Protein product: CATSRETTGYTF.

V gene TRBV7-9 combines with J gene TRBJ2-1; TRBD2 matches 13 bases. Per germline, CDR1 SEHNR and CDR2 FQNEAQ (reference sequence). The CDR3 length is 16 residues. V was clipped by 5 bases and J by 4 bases; unmatched bases: 5. The CDR3 DNA is TGTGCCAGCAGCATCCGACTAGCGGGAGGATACAATGAGCAGTTCTTC. It yields the protein CASSIRLAGGYNEQFF. Full variable domain (outside the CDR3, taken from reference TRBV7-9 and TRBJ2-1): DTGVSQNPRHKITKRGQNVTFRCDPISEHNRLYWYRQTLGQGPEFLTYFQNEAQLEKSRLLSDRFSAERPKGSFSTLEIQRTEQGDSAMYLCASSIRLAGGYNEQFFGPGTRLTVL.

The chain joins TRBV18 to TRBJ2-7; D gene ambiguous. Germline V CDR1 and CDR2: KGHSH, LQKENI. This CDR3 region has 15 residues. Trimming took off 3 bases at V and 1 base at J, with 13 bases between the two ends. The CDR3 sequence: CASSPGTQISYEQYF. The CDR3 DNA follows: TGTGCCAGCTCACCGGGCACCCAGATTTCCTACGAGCAGTACTTC.

This chain links TRBV10-3 with TRBJ1-2, with D possibly matching TRBD1 (6 bases). This CDR3 is built from 15 residues. Trimming cost V 5 bases and J 8 bases, with 21 bases left between them. Germline CDR1 ENHRY, CDR2 SYGVKD. The CDR3 DNA sequence: TGTGCCATCAGTCGGTCGGGGGGCGAGGGTACCGGCTACACCTTC. Amino acid sequence: CAISRSGGEGTGYTF.

V is TRBV29-1 and J is TRBJ2-1, with 7 bases that match TRBD1. This CDR3 has 13 residues. Germline V gene sequence: CDR1 SQVTM, CDR2 ANQGSEA. With V trimmed by 8 bases and J by 3 bases, 7 bases remained unmatched. The CDR3: CSTSGQSYNEQFF. The CDR3 DNA reads as TGCAGCACGTCGGGACAGAGCTACAATGAGCAGTTCTTC.

The chain couples TRBV5-4 to TRBJ1-6; D is undetermined. Germline assignment: CDR1 SGHNT and CDR2 YYREEE (reference sequence). V dropped 2 bases and J dropped 0 bases, with 12 bases sitting between them. This CDR3 has 17 amino acids. CDR3: CASSLEDRSSYNSPLHF. CDR3 DNA sequence: TGTGCCAGCAGCTTAGAAGATCGGAGCTCCTATAATTCACCCCTCCACTTT.

This clone appeared once. The rearrangement uses TRBV4-3 and TRBJ2-2, with 10 bases identical to TRBD2. V shed 2 bases and J 5 bases; nucleotides not matched to a gene: 8. The germline V gene has CDR1 LGHNA and CDR2 YSLEER. CDR3 length equals 17 residues. In DNA, the CDR3 is TGCGCCAGCAGCCAATATCCTAGCGGGAGTGATACCGGGGAGCTGTTTTTT. It yields the protein CASSQYPSGSDTGELFF.

The rearrangement joins TRBV29-1 to TRBJ2-1, with D possibly being TRBD1 (6 bases). The CDR3 spans 16 residues. Germline lookup yields CDR1 SQVTM and CDR2 ANQGSEA. V was pared by 2 bases and J by 2 bases, with 16 bases between. The CDR3 spells CSVEWGRGSTYNEQFF. The DNA for the CDR3 is TGCAGCGTTGAATGGGGCAGGGGCTCTACCTACAATGAGCAGTTCTTC.

V gene TRBV7-8 combines with J gene TRBJ1-1; D may be TRBD1 (6 bases). This CDR3 has 14 amino acids. Germline assignment: CDR1 SGHVS and CDR2 FQNEAQ. Trimming stripped 5 bases from V and 5 bases from J, with 15 bases between. The CDR3 DNA follows: TGTGCCAGCAGCCCCCTGGGGGGGGCGACTGAAGCTTTCTTT. Its translation: CASSPLGGATEAFF. Full variable domain (rest looked up from reference TRBV7-8 and TRBJ1-1): GAGVSQSPRYKVAKRGQDVALRCDPISGHVSLFWYQQALGQGPEFLTYFQNEAQLDKSGLPSDRFFAERPEGSVSTLKIQRTQQEDSAVYLCASSPLGGATEAFFGQGTRLTVV.

This clone occurred once. J is TRBJ2-2 and V is TRBV5-1; 7 bases match TRBD1. V lost 5 bases and J lost 3; bases outside the gene matches: 7. This CDR3 is 15 amino acids long. CDR1 and CDR2 (germline): SGHRS, YFSETQ. In nucleotides, the CDR3 is TGCGCCAGCAGGGCGACAGGGCCGGACACCGGGGAGCTGTTTTTT. Protein product: CASRATGPDTGELFF.